This T cell receptor beta chain appears in the sequencing data of a study of cytomegalovirus exposure and HLA in healthy donors. In regard to this clone: Antigen: not known.

The V and J ends lost 5 bases and 1 base, in that order; junction bases with no gene match: 6. The germline gives CDR1 LNHDA, CDR2 SQIVND (reference sequence). The CDR3 runs 15 residues. The PCR contained 60 Vbeta and 13 Jbeta primers. TCRdb keeps only in-frame clones here, not all; method: immunoSEQ multiplex PCR. This table holds some 140,000 clones, approximately 70% found once. The study, taken as a whole, reports: A missense DCLRE1C variant was associated with V- and J-gene trimming of TCR beta chains in a later analysis, and an independent cohort replicated the association. Most TCR sequences were uncommon, yet certain public TCRs appeared in many donors.

The TCR was taken from a human donor in good health. Sequenced sample: PBMCs. The V gene is TRBV19, the J gene TRBJ1-1; 8 bases map to TRBD1. The CDR3 nucleotides are TGTGCCAGTAGTGCATGGACAGGGAGGAACACTGAAGCTTTCTTT. As protein: CASSAWTGRNTEAFF.